The 29 T cell receptor beta chains below were found in one sample sequenced in a study of T cell repertoires in cytomegalovirus infection. For these receptors, no antigen is known. TCRdb ran MiXCR on the reads and lists one entry per CDR3 protein. The table lists 450,000 to 600,000 distinct CDR3 sequences, 30% to 35% of them singletons. The sample here was cultured PBMCs, taken from culture after CMV antigen stimulation. The source of these receptors is a human donor in good health (CMV status not recorded). Some clones in this sample may be carry-over from other donors' samples.

The chain couples TRBV11-2 to TRBJ2-1, with D tentatively TRBD1 (6 bases). Germline V CDR1 and CDR2: SGHAT, FQNNGV. The germline V and J ends were trimmed by 9 bases and 5 bases, with 23 bases remaining between them. This CDR3 has 16 amino acids. For the CDR3, the DNA is TGTGCCAGTGGCGAAAACAGGGTCACCAACAACAATGAGCAGTTCTTC. Encoded protein: CASGENRVTNNNEQFF.

The rearrangement joins TRBV6-6 to TRBJ2-5; TRBD2 matches 11 bases. The trim removed 6 bases at V and 4 bases at J, leaving 10 bases unmatched. The CDR3 loop spans 16 amino acids. Germline-derived CDR1 and CDR2 are MNHNY and SVGAGI (reference sequence). Here the CDR3 reads CASSGYSGRALETQYF. CDR3 bases: TGTGCCAGCAGCGGATATAGCGGGAGGGCCTTAGAGACCCAGTACTTC.

This chain links TRBV6-2 or TRBV6-3 with TRBJ2-7, with D tentatively TRBD1 (5 bases). V was trimmed by 5 bases and J by 4 bases, leaving 12 bases between them. The germline gives CDR1 MNHEY, CDR2 SVGEGT. This CDR3 comprises 13 residues. For the CDR3, the DNA is TGTGCCAGCAGTCAACAGGTTAAGTACGAGCAGTACGTC. Encoded protein: CASSQQVKYEQYV.

This clonotype was observed a few times. The V call is TRBV19, the J call TRBJ2-2, with D possibly TRBD2 on 5 matching bases. This CDR3 comprises 14 residues. Germline V CDR1 and CDR2: LNHDA, SQIVND (reference sequence). Trimming took 1 base from V and 7 from J, leaving 10 bases between them. CDR3 nucleotide sequence: TGTGCCAGTAGTATAGGAGGGCTCCTCGGGGAGCTGTTTTTT. It is translated as CASSIGGLLGELFF.

This clonotype was found many times. This rearrangement joins TRBV6-5 to TRBJ1-2; no definite D call. Germline CDR1 and CDR2: MNHEY and SVGAGI. CDR3 length: 13 amino acids. Trimming removed 1 base at V and 7 bases at J, with 10 bases between. The CDR3 nucleotides read TGTGCCAGCAGTTACTTTCCCGGTGGTGGCTACACCTTC. Encoded protein: CASSYFPGGGYTF.

This clonotype occurred a few times. The V gene is TRBV6-1, the J gene TRBJ2-7; 9 bases agree with TRBD2. The CDR3 is 16 residues long. CDR1 and CDR2 (germline): MNHNS, SASEGT. Unmatched junction bases numbered 12, after V lost 5 bases and J lost 4 bases. CDR3 DNA: TGTGCCAGCAGTCCCCCCCCGACTAGCGGATGGTACGAGCAGTACGTC. As protein: CASSPPPTSGWYEQYV.

The chain joins TRBV11-3 to TRBJ2-2, with 7 bases that match TRBD1. The CDR3 has 16 residues. Looked up from germline, CDR1 is SGHNT and CDR2 is YENEEA. Losses at the gene ends were 6 bases for V and 0 bases for J; bases not matched to a gene: 7. Here the CDR3 DNA reads TGTGCCAGCAGTCGCCGACAGGGCTCGAACACCGGGGAGCTGTTTTTT. Translated: CASSRRQGSNTGELFF.

The chain uses TRBV7-8 and TRBJ2-1; D is ambiguous. Between the trimmed V and J ends, which lost 7 bases and 5 bases, there was a span of 15 bases. The CDR3 extends over 14 amino acids. Germline loops: CDR1 SGHVS, CDR2 FQNEAQ. CDR3 coding DNA: TGTGCCAGCAAGGACGGCCCCTCAAACAATGAGCAGTTCTTC. Residues: CASKDGPSNNEQFF.

The gene calls are TRBV10-3 and TRBJ1-1, with TRBD1 identical over 9 bases. V shed 9 bases, J shed 1 base, and the junction held 0 bases outside the gene matches. Germline V gene sequence: CDR1 ENHRY, CDR2 SYGVKD. CDR3 length: 12 residues. The CDR3 region is CAMGQGNTEAFF. The CDR3 nucleotides are TGTGCCATGGGACAGGGGAACACTGAAGCTTTCTTT.

The rearrangement uses TRBV7-2 and TRBJ1-1; TRBD1 might be the D (6 bases). The germline V gene encodes CDR1 SGHTA and CDR2 FQGNSA. The CDR3 spans 16 residues. V lost 0 bases and J 6 bases, leaving 17 bases between the germline ends. The CDR3 protein is CASSLAGKGERPEAFF. The CDR3 DNA reads TGTGCCAGCAGCTTAGCGGGAAAGGGGGAAAGGCCTGAAGCTTTCTTT.

This clonotype occurred a few times. V and J are TRBV7-9 and TRBJ2-2, with D maybe TRBD2 (6 bases). With 5 bases removed from V and 4 bases from J, the gap between germline ends came to 8 bases. Germline assignment: CDR1 SEHNR and CDR2 FQNEAQ (reference sequence). The CDR3 extends over 13 amino acids. The CDR3 here is CASSQAGTGELFF. The CDR3 DNA sequence: TGTGCCAGCAGCCAAGCGGGCACCGGGGAGCTGTTTTTT.

This chain links TRBV7-4 with TRBJ2-2, with D maybe TRBD1 (5 bases). The germline gives CDR1 SGHVT, CDR2 SQSDAQ. Deletions cut 6 bases from V and 9 bases from J, with 20 bases between. This CDR3 spans 15 amino acids. The CDR3 DNA reads TGTGCCAGCAGTCCTTCGTCCAGGGCCTATAGGGAGCTGTTTTTT. Its protein is CASSPSSRAYRELFF.

The V gene is TRBV19, the J gene TRBJ2-1, with TRBD1 matching over 8 bases. CDR1 LNHDA and CDR2 SQIVND come from the germline V gene (reference sequence). V dropped 4 bases and J dropped 6; count of bases not matched to a gene: 11. This CDR3 is built from 16 residues. The CDR3 DNA reads TGTGCCAGTAGTAGAAGCAGGGGGCGGACCCCCAATGAGCAGTTCTTC. This sequence encodes CASSRSRGRTPNEQFF.

There are many counts of this clonotype. The chain is built from TRBV7-2 and TRBJ2-7; D is possibly TRBD2 (7 bases). This CDR3 has 14 residues. Trimming removed 0 bases from V and 5 bases from J, with 11 bases in between. In germline, CDR1 is SGHTA, CDR2 FQGNSA. The CDR3 coding sequence is TGTGCCAGCAGCTTAGCGGCGGGGGCCAACGAGCAGTACTTC. It translates to CASSLAAGANEQYF.

The rearrangement joins TRBV3-1 to TRBJ2-5; D call uncertain. The CDR3 runs to 15 residues. V was trimmed by 6 bases and J by 5 bases, leaving 19 bases between them. Looked up from germline, CDR1 is LGHDT and CDR2 is YNNKEL (reference sequence). For the CDR3, the DNA is TGTGCCAGCAGTCGGGCCTTAAGAGTCGGGGAGACCCAGTACTTC. It is translated as CASSRALRVGETQYF.

This clonotype was observed a handful of times. The rearrangement links TRBV27 to TRBJ1-1; 7 nucleotides line up with TRBD1. J gave up 4 bases and V 4 bases, and 6 bases lay outside the gene matches. The V gene's germline CDR1 is MNHEY and CDR2 SMNVEV (reference sequence). This CDR3 contains 14 residues. The CDR3 DNA follows: TGTGCCAGCAGTTATCAGGGGGGGAGCACTGAAGCTTTCTTT. This gives the protein CASSYQGGSTEAFF.

In this sample, this clonotype turned up many times. CDR3 nucleotides: TGTGCCAGCAGCTTAGATACAGGGGGCTTTGGAAACACCATATATTTT. This gives the protein CASSLDTGGFGNTIYF. The rearrangement uses TRBV7-2 and TRBJ1-3; 9 positions match TRBD1. CDR3 length: 16 residues. Trimming took 1 base from V and 3 from J; bases not matched to a gene: 4. Germline assignment: CDR1 SGHTA and CDR2 FQGNSA.

CDR3 sequence: CSANPYNTDTQYF. The DNA for the CDR3 is TGCAGTGCTAATCCTTACAACACAGATACGCAGTATTTT. This sequence joins TRBV20-1 and TRBJ2-3; D gene unclear. The CDR3 consists of 13 residues. From germline, CDR1 is DFQATT and CDR2 SNEGSKA (reference sequence). V dropped 4 bases and J dropped 2 bases, with 10 bases sitting between them.

This chain connects TRBV9 to TRBJ2-7; D call uncertain. The CDR3 loop spans 14 amino acids. The germline V gene has CDR1 SGDLS and CDR2 YYNGEE. The V and J ends lost 0 bases and 0 bases respectively, with 7 bases between them. The CDR3 reads CASSVGGSSYEQYF. DNA for the CDR3: TGTGCCAGCAGCGTAGGGGGTAGCTCCTACGAGCAGTACTTC.

A note on this clonotype: With a much larger clone just one base away, this may be a read error. Because it lacks the conserved phenylalanine or tryptophan at the end, this CDR3 is likely a read error. The V and J genes are TRBV7-2 and TRBJ2-3; D not certain. Germline values: CDR1 SGHTA, CDR2 FQGNSA. The CDR3 covers 12 residues. V was trimmed by 7 bases and J by 2 bases, leaving 7 bases between them. DNA for the CDR3: TGTGCCAGCACTCAATACACAGATACGCAGTATGTT. This sequence encodes CASTQYTDTQYV.

J is TRBJ2-2 and V is TRBV27; D is ambiguous. The CDR3 spans 16 residues. Per germline, CDR1 MNHEY and CDR2 SMNVEV (reference sequence). V lost 5 bases and J 2 bases, leaving 15 bases between the germline ends. This CDR3 reads CASSPLARTNTGELFF. The CDR3 DNA reads TGTGCCAGCAGTCCCCTGGCGAGGACCAACACCGGGGAGCTGTTTTTT.

This clonotype showed up just a few times. The V call is TRBV19, the J call TRBJ1-1; 8 bases agree with TRBD1. The ends lost 3 bases at V and 5 bases at J; junction bases unmatched: 5. The CDR3 is 14 amino acids. Per germline, CDR1 LNHDA and CDR2 SQIVND (reference sequence). As DNA, the CDR3 is TGTGCCAGTAGTATGTACAGGGGGGAAACTGAAGCTTTCTTT. Amino acids: CASSMYRGETEAFF.

This chain uses TRBV20-1 with TRBJ1-1; D may be TRBD1 (5 bases). CDR3 size: 14 residues. Trimming shortened V by 2 bases and J by 0 bases, and 10 bases separated the two germline ends. CDR1 and CDR2 (germline): DFQATT, SNEGSKA (reference sequence). The CDR3: CSARIDSMNTEAFF. The CDR3 nucleotides read TGCAGTGCTAGAATAGACAGTATGAACACTGAAGCTTTCTTT.

This clonotype has just a few counts. The J gene is TRBJ2-1, the V gene TRBV29-1; TRBD2 matches at 7 bases. The germline V gene encodes CDR1 SQVTM and CDR2 ANQGSEA. The CDR3 extends over 14 amino acids. With V trimmed by 3 bases and J by 6 bases, 8 bases remained unmatched. This CDR3 is CSVDTTGGGNEQFF. The CDR3 coding sequence is TGCAGCGTTGACACGACGGGAGGAGGCAATGAGCAGTTCTTC.

The rearrangement links TRBV9 to TRBJ1-3, with D perhaps TRBD1 (5 bases). Germline V lookup: CDR1 SGDLS, CDR2 YYNGEE. V gave up 0 bases and J gave up 3 bases, with 16 bases separating them. This CDR3 is 17 amino acids long. The CDR3 DNA reads TGTGCCAGCAGCGTAGATCCAGGGACCCTCGGTGGAAACACCATATATTTT. The encoded protein is CASSVDPGTLGGNTIYF.

The CDR3: CASSYSITSTDTQYF. The CDR3 region has the DNA TGTGCCAGCAGTTACTCGATAACTAGCACAGATACGCAGTATTTT. The chain recombines TRBV6-2 or TRBV6-3 with TRBJ2-3; D remains unclear. This CDR3 contains 15 residues. V was pared by 0 bases and J by 0 bases, with 7 bases between. Germline values: CDR1 MNHEY, CDR2 SVGEGT.

This clonotype has just a few counts. CDR3 sequence (DNA): TGTGCCAGCAGCTTGGACACCGGGATGTACGAGCAGTACGTC. Translating it yields CASSLDTGMYEQYV. This sequence joins TRBV5-4 and TRBJ2-7; D is possibly TRBD2 (5 bases). Germline V gene data show CDR1 as SGHNT and CDR2 as YYREEE (reference sequence). The V and J ends lost 0 bases and 4 bases respectively, with 11 bases between them. CDR3 length: 14 amino acids.

The chain combines TRBV7-2 with TRBJ1-2, with D perhaps matching TRBD1 (6 bases). The CDR3 consists of 14 residues. The germline V and J ends were trimmed by 2 bases and 4 bases, with 11 bases remaining between them. The germline gives CDR1 SGHTA, CDR2 FQGNSA. For the CDR3, the DNA is TGTGCCAGCAGCTTAAACTTCAGGGGCTATGGCTACACCTTC. Amino acid sequence: CASSLNFRGYGYTF.

The V gene is TRBV6-1, the J gene TRBJ2-2, with a weak D call TRBD2 (6 bases). Deletions cut 5 bases from V and 4 bases from J, with 17 bases between. This CDR3 has 16 amino acids. Germline values: CDR1 MNHNS, CDR2 SASEGT. CDR3 nucleotide sequence: TGTGCCAGCAGTTGGGGACTGGAGAGCATCACCGGGGAGCTGTTTTTT. Its translation: CASSWGLESITGELFF.